This is a list of T cell receptor beta chains from one sample in a study of blood T cell repertoires in COVID-19. Data came from immunoSEQ multiplex PCR; TCRdb stores just in-frame clones and leaves some out. The data show 270,000 or so clones, approximately 88% seen once. Sequencing was carried out using peripheral blood. These receptors were taken from a human donor with COVID-19, enrolled during active disease. The donor label of this sample is uncertain. Both conserved end residues are part of each CDR3. The order of the fields is V gene, clone size, D gene, J gene, CDR3 DNA, CDR3 protein. The D gene is left open where the match is weak. The size of a clone is reported for some rows only, either as once, few or many, or as a class for expanded clones.

V gene: TRBV5-1; clone size: NA; D gene: NA; J gene: TRBJ2-6; CDR3 DNA: TGCGCCAGCAGCTCGACTGGCGGTGGATCTGGGGCCAACGTCCTGACTTTC; CDR3 protein: CASSSTGGGSGANVLTF
V gene: TRBV28; clone size: NA; D gene: NA; J gene: TRBJ1-3; CDR3 DNA: TGTGCCAGCAGAAATTCAGGGGATGGAAACACCATATATTTT; CDR3 protein: CASRNSGDGNTIYF
V gene: TRBV6-5; clone size: few; D gene: NA; J gene: TRBJ1-5; CDR3 DNA: TGTGCCAGCAGTTCTTATCAGCCCCAGCATTTT; CDR3 protein: CASSSYQPQHF
V gene: TRBV7-9; clone size: few; D gene: NA; J gene: TRBJ1-1; CDR3 DNA: TGTGCCAGCAGCTTAAGTACGGTGAACACTGAAGCTTTCTTT; CDR3 protein: CASSLSTVNTEAFF
V gene: TRBV3-1/TRBV3-2; clone size: NA; D gene: NA; J gene: TRBJ1-6; CDR3 DNA: TGTGCCAGCAGCCAAGGCGATTCACCCCTCCACTTT; CDR3 protein: CASSQGDSPLHF
V gene: TRBV5-1; clone size: NA; D gene: TRBD2; J gene: TRBJ2-3; CDR3 DNA: TGCGCCAGCAGCGTAGTTAGCGGGAGACTACACACAGATACGCAGTATTTT; CDR3 protein: CASSVVSGRLHTDTQYF
V gene: TRBV7-2; clone size: NA; D gene: NA; J gene: TRBJ2-1; CDR3 DNA: TGTGCCAGCAGCTTACCGGGAGAGCAGTTCTTC; CDR3 protein: CASSLPGEQFF
V gene: TRBV5-1; clone size: once; D gene: NA; J gene: TRBJ1-2; CDR3 DNA: TGCGCCAGCAGCCCGGCGGGGGGTCCTCGGGGCTACACCTTC; CDR3 protein: CASSPAGGPRGYTF
V gene: TRBV5-8; clone size: NA; D gene: NA; J gene: TRBJ2-7; CDR3 DNA: TGTGCCAGCAGCTTTTCCCGCTACGAGCAGTACTTC; CDR3 protein: CASSFSRYEQYF
V gene: TRBV2; clone size: few; D gene: TRBD2; J gene: TRBJ2-7; CDR3 DNA: TGTGCCAGCCACGGGACTAGCGGGAGGGCCGGTGAGCAGTACTTC; CDR3 protein: CASHGTSGRAGEQYF
V gene: TRBV15; clone size: NA; D gene: TRBD1; J gene: TRBJ1-4; CDR3 DNA: TGTGCCACCAGCGAACCACAGGGGGCGCGTCGGGAAAAACTGTTTTTT; CDR3 protein: CATSEPQGARREKLFF
V gene: TRBV29-1; clone size: once; D gene: TRBD1; J gene: TRBJ2-1; CDR3 DNA: TGCAGCGTTGAAGCGGGACAGGGCAATGAGCAGTTCTTC; CDR3 protein: CSVEAGQGNEQFF
V gene: TRBV29-1; clone size: NA; D gene: NA; J gene: TRBJ2-3; CDR3 DNA: TGCAGCGTTGGCGGACTGACTGACACAGATACGCAGTATTTT; CDR3 protein: CSVGGLTDTDTQYF
V gene: TRBV3-1/TRBV3-2; clone size: NA; D gene: TRBD2; J gene: TRBJ2-1; CDR3 DNA: TGTGCCAGCAGCCCCCTGGGGGCGGGGGGCTACAATGAGCAGTTCTTC; CDR3 protein: CASSPLGAGGYNEQFF
V gene: TRBV5-6; clone size: few; D gene: TRBD1; J gene: TRBJ2-2; CDR3 DNA: TGTGCCAGCAGCCCGTTGACAGGGGGGACGGCCGGGGAGCTGTTTTTT; CDR3 protein: CASSPLTGGTAGELFF
V gene: TRBV7-2; clone size: NA; D gene: TRBD1; J gene: TRBJ1-2; CDR3 DNA: TGTGCCAGCAGCTTAGCGGGCAGGGGGCAGCAAGGCTACACCTTC; CDR3 protein: CASSLAGRGQQGYTF
V gene: TRBV6-5; clone size: NA; D gene: TRBD2; J gene: TRBJ2-7; CDR3 DNA: TGTGCCAGCAGTCCTAGAGCGGGAGGGATCTACGAGCAGTACTTC; CDR3 protein: CASSPRAGGIYEQYF
V gene: TRBV9; clone size: NA; D gene: NA; J gene: TRBJ1-3; CDR3 DNA: TGTGCCAGCAGCGGGGGTCTGGGAGTATCTGGAAACACCATATATTTT; CDR3 protein: CASSGGLGVSGNTIYF
V gene: TRBV7-2; clone size: NA; D gene: TRBD2; J gene: TRBJ2-3; CDR3 DNA: TGTGCCAGCAGCCCCTCGGGGGGGTGGGACACAGATACGCAGTATTTT; CDR3 protein: CASSPSGGWDTDTQYF
V gene: TRBV28; clone size: NA; D gene: NA; J gene: TRBJ1-3; CDR3 DNA: TGTGCCAGCAGTCCAGTTAACTCTGGAAACACCATATATTTT; CDR3 protein: CASSPVNSGNTIYF
V gene: TRBV5-1; clone size: NA; D gene: NA; J gene: TRBJ2-3; CDR3 DNA: TGCGCCAGCAGCTTGGGGGGCTCTAGCGACGGCACAGATACGCAGTATTTT; CDR3 protein: CASSLGGSSDGTDTQYF
V gene: TRBV14; clone size: NA; D gene: NA; J gene: TRBJ2-1; CDR3 DNA: TGTGCCAGCAGCCAAGGACAGGTGGGGCTCAATGAGCAGTTCTTC; CDR3 protein: CASSQGQVGLNEQFF
V gene: TRBV4-1; clone size: once; D gene: NA; J gene: TRBJ2-4; CDR3 DNA: TGCGCCAGCAGCCAAGACAGTATCATAGCCAAAAACATTCAGTACTTC; CDR3 protein: CASSQDSIIAKNIQYF
V gene: TRBV18; clone size: NA; D gene: TRBD1; J gene: TRBJ1-4; CDR3 DNA: TGTGCCAGCTCACCTGGCAGGGGGGCTAATGAAAAACTGTTTTTT; CDR3 protein: CASSPGRGANEKLFF
V gene: TRBV30; clone size: NA; D gene: NA; J gene: TRBJ1-3; CDR3 DNA: TGTGCCTGGAGTGTCCCGGTGAGCTCTGGAAACACCATATATTTT; CDR3 protein: CAWSVPVSSGNTIYF
V gene: TRBV9; clone size: once; D gene: TRBD1; J gene: TRBJ1-1; CDR3 DNA: TGTGCCAGCAGCATTATACAGGGGGTGGCCACTGAAGCTTTCTTT; CDR3 protein: CASSIIQGVATEAFF
V gene: TRBV7-3; clone size: NA; D gene: TRBD1; J gene: TRBJ1-2; CDR3 DNA: TGTGCCAGCAGCTTAGACAGGGGGGTAGATGGCTACACCTTC; CDR3 protein: CASSLDRGVDGYTF
V gene: TRBV3-1/TRBV3-2; clone size: NA; D gene: NA; J gene: TRBJ2-1; CDR3 DNA: TGTGCCAGCAGCCAGGGAACTAGGGACAATGAGCAGTTCTTC; CDR3 protein: CASSQGTRDNEQFF
V gene: TRBV28; clone size: NA; D gene: TRBD2; J gene: TRBJ2-1; CDR3 DNA: TGTGCCAGCAGCCGCAAACTAGCGGGAGGGCCGGTCGGGTTCCATGAGCAGTTCTTC; CDR3 protein: CASSRKLAGGPVGFHEQFF
V gene: TRBV28; clone size: NA; D gene: NA; J gene: TRBJ2-5; CDR3 DNA: TGTGCCAGCAGTTTCCAAGGCCAGCGGCAAGAGACCCAGTACTTC; CDR3 protein: CASSFQGQRQETQYF
V gene: TRBV30; clone size: NA; D gene: NA; J gene: TRBJ2-1; CDR3 DNA: TGTGCCTGGAGCGGTCGGTTTGAGCAGTTCTTC; CDR3 protein: CAWSGRFEQFF
V gene: TRBV5-1; clone size: NA; D gene: NA; J gene: TRBJ2-2; CDR3 DNA: TGCGCCAGCAGCTTGGATGGTAGTTCATGGGAGCTGTTTTTT; CDR3 protein: CASSLDGSSWELFF
V gene: TRBV2; clone size: NA; D gene: NA; J gene: TRBJ2-5; CDR3 DNA: TGTGCCAGCGGAGGGTCCGGGACGACTTACGGGGCCCAGTACTTC; CDR3 protein: CASGGSGTTYGAQYF
V gene: TRBV19; clone size: NA; D gene: TRBD2; J gene: TRBJ2-2; CDR3 DNA: TGTGCCAGTAAGGGACTAGCGGGAATCGTCGCCGGGGAGCTGTTTTTT; CDR3 protein: CASKGLAGIVAGELFF
V gene: TRBV27; clone size: once; D gene: TRBD1; J gene: TRBJ1-2; CDR3 DNA: TGTGCCAGCAGTCCGGGACAGGGGTTTGACTATGGCTACACCTTC; CDR3 protein: CASSPGQGFDYGYTF
V gene: TRBV5-1; clone size: NA; D gene: TRBD2; J gene: TRBJ2-3; CDR3 DNA: TGCGCCAGCAGCTTTAGCGGGAGTTTGCCAGATACGCAGTATTTT; CDR3 protein: CASSFSGSLPDTQYF
V gene: TRBV12-3/TRBV12-4; clone size: NA; D gene: TRBD1; J gene: TRBJ1-2; CDR3 DNA: TGTGCCAGCAGTAGCAGGGGGATCTATGGCTACACCTTC; CDR3 protein: CASSSRGIYGYTF
V gene: TRBV3-1/TRBV3-2; clone size: NA; D gene: TRBD2; J gene: TRBJ2-2; CDR3 DNA: TGTGCCAGCAGCCACCCGACTAGCGGGAGTGGGGCGAACACCGGGGAGCTGTTTTTT; CDR3 protein: CASSHPTSGSGANTGELFF
V gene: TRBV7-9; clone size: NA; D gene: NA; J gene: TRBJ2-1; CDR3 DNA: TGTGCCAGCAGCTTACCACAGGGTGACAATGAGCAGTTCTTC; CDR3 protein: CASSLPQGDNEQFF
V gene: TRBV19; clone size: NA; D gene: TRBD2; J gene: TRBJ2-1; CDR3 DNA: TGTGCCAGTAGTACTCCGGGACTAGCGGATGAGCAGTTCTTC; CDR3 protein: CASSTPGLADEQFF
V gene: TRBV7-3; clone size: once; D gene: TRBD2; J gene: TRBJ2-1; CDR3 DNA: TGTGCCAGCAGCTGGCTAGCGGGGGACAGCAATGAGCAGTTCTTC; CDR3 protein: CASSWLAGDSNEQFF
V gene: TRBV5-4; clone size: NA; D gene: NA; J gene: TRBJ1-1; CDR3 DNA: TGTGCCAGCAGGCATGACAGCTTGAACACTGAAGCTTTCTTT; CDR3 protein: CASRHDSLNTEAFF
V gene: TRBV27; clone size: NA; D gene: TRBD2; J gene: TRBJ2-1; CDR3 DNA: TGTGCCAGCAGTCCCAGGACTAGCGCACCATACAATGAGCAGTTCTTC; CDR3 protein: CASSPRTSAPYNEQFF
V gene: TRBV30; clone size: NA; D gene: NA; J gene: TRBJ1-3; CDR3 DNA: TGTGCCTGGAGTGCCGCGCGGGGTGGTGGAAACACCATATATTTT; CDR3 protein: CAWSAARGGGNTIYF
V gene: TRBV28; clone size: NA; D gene: TRBD2; J gene: TRBJ2-3; CDR3 DNA: TGTGCCAGCAGTTTAGCGGGAGGTGGCACAGATACGCAGTATTTT; CDR3 protein: CASSLAGGGTDTQYF
V gene: TRBV3-1/TRBV3-2; clone size: NA; D gene: NA; J gene: TRBJ2-5; CDR3 DNA: TGTGCCAGCAGTCCAAGGGGGAGCGGAAAAGAGACCCAGTACTTC; CDR3 protein: CASSPRGSGKETQYF
V gene: TRBV19; clone size: NA; D gene: NA; J gene: TRBJ2-5; CDR3 DNA: TGTGCCAGTAGTATCGGGTACGGAGAGACCCAGTACTTC; CDR3 protein: CASSIGYGETQYF
V gene: TRBV23-1; clone size: NA; D gene: TRBD1; J gene: TRBJ2-1; CDR3 DNA: TGCGCCAGCAGTCAATCATACGCACCGGGACAGGGTTACAATGAGCAGTTCTTC; CDR3 protein: CASSQSYAPGQGYNEQFF
V gene: TRBV5-1; clone size: NA; D gene: NA; J gene: TRBJ1-3; CDR3 DNA: TGCGCCAGCACCGGGGGTAACTCTGGAAACACCATATATTTT; CDR3 protein: CASTGGNSGNTIYF
V gene: TRBV4-1; clone size: once; D gene: TRBD2; J gene: TRBJ2-7; CDR3 DNA: TGCGCCAGCAGCCAAGATCTATCGGGAGGCATCTCCTACGAGCAGTACTTC; CDR3 protein: CASSQDLSGGISYEQYF
V gene: TRBV25-1; clone size: few; D gene: TRBD1; J gene: TRBJ2-1; CDR3 DNA: TGTGCCAGCAGTGAATCCCCCGGGACAGGGGTTTACAATGAGCAGTTCTTC; CDR3 protein: CASSESPGTGVYNEQFF
V gene: TRBV29-1; clone size: once; D gene: NA; J gene: TRBJ2-7; CDR3 DNA: TGCAGCGTTGGGGAACGGACAGTCTCCTACGAGCAGTACTTC; CDR3 protein: CSVGERTVSYEQYF
V gene: TRBV3-1/TRBV3-2; clone size: NA; D gene: TRBD1; J gene: TRBJ2-4; CDR3 DNA: TGTGCCAGCAGCGACACATTCGGGACAGGCAAAAACATTCAGTACTTC; CDR3 protein: CASSDTFGTGKNIQYF